What follows are 20 T cell receptor beta chains derived from one specimen sequenced in a study of blood T cell repertoires in COVID-19. Here immunoSEQ multiplex PCR was the method, and the copy in TCRdb shows in-frame clones only, minus some. The data show 350,000 to 450,000 clones, with just under 90% seen just once and 1.5% to 2% held by the top ten. The sequenced sample consisted of PBMCs or T cells enriched from blood (not recorded which). The receptors stem from a woman aged 25 to 39 who had recovered from COVID-19.

The gene calls are TRBV5-1 and TRBJ2-7; 8 nucleotides align to TRBD2. CDR1 is SGHRS, CDR2 YFSETQ, per germline. This CDR3 has 15 amino acids. The junction had 6 bases not matched to a gene; V was cut back by 4 bases and J by 0 bases. In DNA, the CDR3 is TGCGCCAGCAGCCCGGGGGGGACATACTCCTACGAGCAGTACTTC. Translation gives CASSPGGTYSYEQYF.

The CDR3 DNA follows: TGTGCCACCCGGACAGGGCCCGGCTACACCTTC. Its protein product is CATRTGPGYTF. The chain uses TRBV12-3 or TRBV12-4 and TRBJ1-2, with 8 bases matching TRBD1. The length of the CDR3 is 11 residues. With 10 bases clipped from V and 8 bases from J, the junction kept 6 bases outside the gene matches.

The chain links TRBV5-1 to TRBJ2-2, with 10 bases matching TRBD2. Trimming removed 4 bases from V and 1 base from J; junction bases left unmatched: 7. The CDR3 runs 17 residues. The germline gives CDR1 SGHRS, CDR2 YFSETQ. The chain's CDR3 is CASSHDWTSGNTGELFF. In DNA, the CDR3 is TGCGCCAGCAGCCACGACTGGACTAGCGGGAACACCGGGGAGCTGTTTTTT.

This chain links TRBV7-9 with TRBJ2-7; unclear D gene. The V gene's germline CDR1 is SEHNR and CDR2 FQNEAQ (reference sequence). The CDR3 has 12 amino acids. V gave up 5 bases and J gave up 5 bases, with 10 bases separating them. The CDR3 here is CASSPLSNEQYF. CDR3 bases: TGTGCCAGCAGCCCCCTGAGTAACGAGCAGTACTTC.

This chain uses TRBV7-2 with TRBJ1-5; D not certain. V lost 2 bases and J lost 0, with 11 bases in between. The CDR3 has 16 amino acids. The germline gives CDR1 SGHTA, CDR2 FQGNSA. This CDR3 reads CASSLRWQNSNQPQHF. Here the CDR3 DNA reads TGTGCCAGCAGCTTACGTTGGCAGAATAGCAATCAGCCCCAGCATTTT.

The chain combines TRBV28 with TRBJ2-2; 9 bases are a match to TRBD2. The length of the CDR3 is 15 residues. From germline, CDR1 is MDHEN and CDR2 SYDVKM. V shed 3 bases and J 5 bases; nucleotides not matched to a gene: 4. This CDR3 reads CASSLTSGPTGELFF. In DNA form, the CDR3 reads TGTGCCAGCAGTTTGACTAGCGGACCTACCGGGGAGCTGTTTTTT.

V gene TRBV27 combines with J gene TRBJ1-4, with 7 bases that match TRBD1. Germline V gene sequence: CDR1 MNHEY, CDR2 SMNVEV (reference sequence). This CDR3 has 14 residues. Trimming at V came to 5 bases and at J to 10 bases, leaving 10 bases not matched to a gene. The CDR3 nucleotides are TGTGCCAGCAGTGCTACAGGGGTATTTACAAAACTGTTTTTT. Its protein product is CASSATGVFTKLFF. Looking up the rest from reference TRBV27 and TRBJ1-4 gives the full variable domain: EAQVTQNPRYLITVTGKKLTVTCSQNMNHEYMSWYRQDPGLGLRQIYYSMNVEVTDKGDVPEGYKVSRKEKRNFPLILESPSPNQTSLYFCASSATGVFTKLFFGSGTQLSVL.

The V and J genes are TRBV15 and TRBJ2-5, with TRBD1 matching over 7 bases. CDR3 length equals 17 residues. V lost 0 bases to trimming and J lost 2 bases; unmatched junction nucleotides: 9. Germline CDR1 reads LNHNV; CDR2 reads YYDKDF (reference sequence). The CDR3 DNA reads as TGTGCCACCAGCAGAGATCGTTACAGGGGTTTTCAAGAGACCCAGTACTTC. It translates to CATSRDRYRGFQETQYF.

The chain's CDR3 is CASALVSNQPQHF. DNA for the CDR3: TGTGCCAGCGCGCTGGTTAGCAATCAGCCCCAGCATTTT. The V gene is TRBV19, the J gene TRBJ1-5; D is unclear. The V gene lost 9 bases and the J gene lost 0 bases, with 9 bases spanning the gap. Per germline, CDR1 LNHDA and CDR2 SQIVND (reference sequence). The CDR3 runs 13 residues.

This clone was observed a handful of times. This CDR3 is also generated by other DNA sequences in the sample. V usage is TRBV4-1 and J usage is TRBJ2-7; D may be TRBD1 (5 bases). Per germline, CDR1 MGHRA and CDR2 YSYEKL. CDR3 size: 14 residues. Trimming shortened V by 3 bases and J by 6 bases, and 15 bases separated the two germline ends. This chain's CDR3 is CASSHSQGLSEQYF. The CDR3 DNA follows: TGCGCCAGCAGCCATAGCCAGGGCTTGAGCGAGCAGTACTTC.

A single count supports this clone. The rearrangement uses TRBV7-9 and TRBJ2-7, with unresolved D. The germline gives CDR1 SEHNR, CDR2 FQNEAQ (reference sequence). Trimming removed 4 bases at V and 7 bases at J, with 11 bases between. CDR3 length: 12 amino acids. The CDR3 loop reads CASSYTELEQYF. Written as DNA, the CDR3 is TGTGCCAGCAGCTATACCGAGCTAGAGCAGTACTTC.

This CDR3 is CASSGGLAGVRGGELFF. CDR3 nucleotides: TGTGCCAGCAGCGGGGGACTAGCGGGAGTACGTGGCGGGGAGCTGTTTTTT. This chain uses TRBV5-4 with TRBJ2-2; TRBD2 aligns across 14 bases. The CDR3 is 17 amino acids. Per the germline V gene, CDR1 is SGHNT and CDR2 is YYREEE (reference sequence). After removal of 4 bases from V and 7 bases from J, the junction contained 9 bases not matched to a gene. Full variable domain (outside the CDR3, taken from reference TRBV5-4 and TRBJ2-2): ETGVTQSPTHLIKTRGQQVTLRCSSQSGHNTVSWYQQALGQGPQFIFQYYREEENGRGNFPPRFSGLQFPNYSSELNVNALELDDSALYLCASSGGLAGVRGGELFFGEGSRLTVL.

The chain joins TRBV19 to TRBJ1-1, with D possibly TRBD1 on 5 matching bases. Trimming shortened V by 5 bases and J by 4 bases, and 14 bases separated the two germline ends. Germline V gene lookup returns CDR1 LNHDA and CDR2 SQIVND (reference sequence). The CDR3 totals 14 residues. The CDR3 loop is CASSAVFQGTEAFF. CDR3 DNA: TGTGCCAGTAGTGCCGTTTTTCAGGGCACTGAAGCTTTCTTT. The whole variable domain, filled in from reference TRBV19 and TRBJ1-1, reads DGGITQSPKYLFRKEGQNVTLSCEQNLNHDAMYWYRQDPGQGLRLIYYSQIVNDFQKGDIAEGYSVSREKKESFPLTVTSAQKNPTAFYLCASSAVFQGTEAFFGQGTRLTVV.

The chain links TRBV3-1 (or the pseudogene TRBV3-2) to TRBJ2-5; TRBD2 might be the D (5 bases). Per germline, CDR1 LGHDT and CDR2 YNNKEL (reference sequence). CDR3 size: 16 residues. The germline V and J ends were trimmed by 4 bases and 4 bases, with 19 bases remaining between them. The CDR3 spells CASSPGTGMPGETQYF. For the CDR3, the DNA is TGTGCCAGCAGCCCCGGAACCGGGATGCCGGGAGAGACCCAGTACTTC.

The chain employs TRBV27 and TRBJ2-7; 9 positions match TRBD1. Trimming cost V 5 bases and J 3 bases; bases outside gene matches: 5. This CDR3 is 14 amino acids long. Germline V CDR1 and CDR2: MNHEY, SMNVEV (reference sequence). As DNA, the CDR3 is TGTGCCAGCAGTAGAGGGACAGGGTTCTACGAGCAGTACTTC. This translates into CASSRGTGFYEQYF.

V gene TRBV11-2 combines with J gene TRBJ1-6; 9 nucleotides align to TRBD1. The CDR3 runs to 14 residues. The trim removed 5 bases at V and 6 bases at J, leaving 2 bases unmatched. Looked up from germline, CDR1 is SGHAT and CDR2 is FQNNGV. This CDR3 is CASSPGQGNSPLHF. CDR3 DNA: TGTGCCAGCAGCCCGGGACAGGGTAATTCACCCCTCCACTTT. Looking up the rest from reference TRBV11-2 and TRBJ1-6 gives the full variable domain: EAGVAQSPRYKIIEKRQSVAFWCNPISGHATLYWYQQILGQGPKLLIQFQNNGVVDDSQLPKDRFSAERLKGVDSTLKIQPAKLEDSAVYLCASSPGQGNSPLHFGNGTRLTVT.

This chain joins TRBV28 and TRBJ1-1, with 9 bases identical to TRBD1. Germline values: CDR1 MDHEN, CDR2 SYDVKM. V trimming: 6 bases; J trimming: 5 bases; junction bases outside the gene matches: 10. This CDR3 has 15 amino acids. The CDR3 DNA is TGTGCCAGCAGCCCAAACAGGGGGCGAGGTACTGAAGCTTTCTTT. Amino acids: CASSPNRGRGTEAFF.

J is TRBJ2-7 and V is TRBV30, with TRBD1 matching over 8 bases. This CDR3 has 12 residues. Losses at the gene ends were 2 bases for V and 6 bases for J; bases not matched to a gene: 3. Germline CDR1 is GTSNPN and CDR2 is SVGIG (reference sequence). CDR3 in amino acids: CAWSRTGTEQYF. In DNA form, the CDR3 reads TGTGCCTGGAGTCGGACAGGGACCGAGCAGTACTTC.

Only one count was recorded for this clone. The chain carries TRBV4-1 and TRBJ1-4; D is uncertain. Between the trimmed V and J ends, which lost 6 bases and 7 bases, there was a span of 18 bases. Germline CDR1 and CDR2: MGHRA and YSYEKL. The CDR3 is 15 amino acids. In DNA form, the CDR3 reads TGCGCCAGCAGATACCGGCCGGCGGCTAGTGAAAAACTGTTTTTT. This encodes CASRYRPAASEKLFF.

The chain is built from TRBV27 and TRBJ2-7; 8 bases map to TRBD2. V lost 5 bases and J lost 0; bases outside the gene matches: 15. CDR1 MNHEY and CDR2 SMNVEV come from the germline V gene (reference sequence). The CDR3 has 18 amino acids. CDR3 bases: TGTGCCAGCAGTCCCCGGCTCCGTAGCGGGACTTACTCCTACGAGCAGTACTTC. Translating it yields CASSPRLRSGTYSYEQYF.